The clone carrying this TCR beta chain was counted between two and nine times. Its specificity is unknown. This sample is part of a study of T cell repertoires in cytomegalovirus infection. TCRdb recomputed calls from the reads with MiXCR, one row per CDR3 protein. The repertoire holds some 940,000 distinct CDR3 sequences, with roughly 31% as singletons. The V gene lost 4 bases and the J gene lost 7 bases, with 16 bases spanning the gap. The CDR3 totals 14 residues. Looked up from germline, CDR1 is MNHEY and CDR2 is SMNVEV (reference sequence). The sequencing here drew on cultured CD8+ T cells from PBMCs, taken from culture after CMV antigen stimulation. J is TRBJ1-1 and V is TRBV27; D is undetermined. The origin of this receptor is a human donor in good health (CMV status not recorded). Some clones in this sample may be carry-over from other donors' samples. The CDR3 coding sequence is TGTGCCAGCAGTTCCCAGGCCAATGTTCTTGAAGCTTTCTTT. Translating gives CASSSQANVLEAFF.